This T cell receptor (beta chain) appears in the sequencing data of a study of tumour-infiltrating T cells in Burkitt lymphoma. Measured with immunoSEQ multiplex PCR; TCRdb has only the in-frame clones, and not every one. The sample has 10,000 or so clones, about two thirds seen once; the top ten hold around 5%. Germline-derived CDR1 and CDR2 are SGHAT and FQNNGV. The germline V and J ends were trimmed by 1 base and 2 bases, with 9 bases remaining between them. The CDR3 spans 14 residues. This clone occurred a few times. This chain connects TRBV11-2 to TRBJ2-7, with a possible D match to TRBD1 (6 bases). The sequence derives from a human donor with diffuse large B-cell lymphoma. Source material: tumor tissue. CDR3 in amino acids: CASSLVTGTYEQYF. The CDR3 DNA is TGTGCCAGCAGCTTAGTAACAGGGACCTACGAGCAGTACTTC.